Listed here are 22 T cell receptor beta chains from one sample, sequenced in a study of cytomegalovirus exposure and HLA in healthy donors. The PCR used 60 Vbeta and 13 Jbeta primers. Some clones are missing from TCRdb's copy, which holds only in-frame ones; the method was immunoSEQ multiplex PCR. The repertoire holds roughly 110,000 clones, with 77% as singletons. The sample taken for sequencing was PBMCs. All receptors derive from a man in his forties in good health and CMV-seropositive.

The chain recombines TRBV9 with TRBJ2-1, with a weak D call TRBD2 (5 bases). This CDR3 is 15 amino acids long. V was cut by 0 bases and J by 8 bases, with 15 bases left in between. The V gene's germline CDR1 is SGDLS and CDR2 YYNGEE. Written as DNA, the CDR3 is TGTGCCAGCAGCGTAGGAGAGGGTGCGTACGATGAGCAGTTCTTC. Protein sequence: CASSVGEGAYDEQFF.

The chain combines TRBV5-6 with TRBJ2-1; perhaps TRBD1 as D (5 bases). CDR1 is SGHDT and CDR2 is YYEEEE in the germline V gene. The CDR3 is made up of 12 amino acids. The V and J ends lost 4 bases and 7 bases respectively, with 9 bases between them. The CDR3 loop reads CASSIQGNEQFF. The CDR3 nucleotides are TGTGCCAGCAGCATTCAGGGAAATGAGCAGTTCTTC. The whole variable domain, filled in from reference TRBV5-6 and TRBJ2-1, reads DAGVTQSPTHLIKTRGQQVTLRCSPKSGHDTVSWYQQALGQGPQFIFQYYEEEERQRGNFPDRFSGHQFPNYSSELNVNALLLGDSALYLCASSIQGNEQFFGPGTRLTVL.

The CDR3 protein is CASSLSGGSNYGYTF. The CDR3 coding sequence is TGCGCCAGCAGCCTCTCGGGGGGCAGTAACTATGGCTACACCTTC. The chain is built from TRBV4-3 and TRBJ1-2, with D possibly being TRBD1 (6 bases). Germline V gene data show CDR1 as LGHNA and CDR2 as YSLEER. V lost 4 bases to trimming and J lost 1 base, with 13 bases between them. The CDR3 spans 15 residues.

In its sample, this clone was seen a few times. The gene calls are TRBV7-3 and TRBJ2-3, with D possibly matching TRBD2 (6 bases). V dropped 1 base and J dropped 4 bases, with 12 bases sitting between them. Germline V lookup: CDR1 SGHTA, CDR2 FQGTGA. CDR3 size: 15 residues. CDR3 in amino acids: CASSLMAGRADTQYF. DNA for the CDR3: TGTGCCAGCAGCTTAATGGCGGGAAGGGCAGATACGCAGTATTTT.

The V gene is TRBV7-3, the J gene TRBJ1-1, with no clear D. The germline CDR1 and CDR2 sequences are SGHTA and FQGTGA. The CDR3 has 14 residues. Trimming took 1 base from V and 5 from J, leaving 11 bases between them. This chain's CDR3 is CASSLSASATEAFF. For the CDR3, the DNA is TGTGCCAGCAGCTTAAGCGCTTCCGCGACTGAAGCTTTCTTT.

The chain links TRBV25-1 to TRBJ2-7; D may be TRBD1 (5 bases). The CDR3 spans 14 residues. CDR1 MGHDK and CDR2 SYGVNS come from the germline V gene. V lost 8 bases to trimming and J lost 6 bases, with 20 bases between them. CDR3 amino acids: CASRPSDNRGEQYF. CDR3 DNA sequence: TGTGCCAGCCGCCCTTCAGACAATAGGGGCGAGCAGTACTTC.

The V call is TRBV7-9, the J call TRBJ1-2; 8 nucleotides agree with TRBD1. The length of the CDR3 is 14 residues. With 5 bases clipped from V and 4 bases from J, the junction kept 6 bases outside the gene matches. From germline, CDR1 is SEHNR and CDR2 FQNEAQ (reference sequence). As DNA, the CDR3 is TGTGCCAGCAGCCCAGGACAGGGCCCCTATGGCTACACCTTC. This sequence encodes CASSPGQGPYGYTF. The full variable domain, completed using reference TRBV7-9 and TRBJ1-2, is DTGVSQNPRHKITKRGQNVTFRCDPISEHNRLYWYRQTLGQGPEFLTYFQNEAQLEKSRLLSDRFSAERPKGSFSTLEIQRTEQGDSAMYLCASSPGQGPYGYTFGSGTRLTVV.

The chain uses TRBV18 and TRBJ2-7; D is possibly TRBD1 (6 bases). This CDR3 has 14 residues. V lost 0 bases and J 2 bases, leaving 8 bases between the germline ends. From germline, CDR1 is KGHSH and CDR2 LQKENI. The CDR3 nucleotides are TGTGCCAGCTCACCACCAAGACAGGCCTACGAGCAGTACTTC. Translating it yields CASSPPRQAYEQYF.

The chain couples TRBV15 to TRBJ2-6, with D unresolved. The CDR3 runs to 13 residues. CDR1 LNHNV and CDR2 YYDKDF come from the germline V gene (reference sequence). The V end was cut by 1 base, the J end by 9 bases, with 7 bases between. The CDR3 sequence: CATSRVPSNVLTF. The CDR3 nucleotides are TGTGCCACCAGCAGAGTCCCCAGCAACGTCCTGACTTTC.

This clone showed up just once. The chain employs TRBV29-1 and TRBJ1-2, with D unresolved. Germline CDR1 is SQVTM and CDR2 is ANQGSEA. The ends were cut back, 4 bases at V and 0 bases at J, with 15 bases in the middle. The CDR3 contains 15 residues. The CDR3 here is CSVGTLPPANYGYTF. CDR3 in DNA: TGCAGCGTTGGTACGTTACCACCAGCTAACTATGGCTACACCTTC. Together with reference TRBV29-1 and TRBJ1-2, the CDR3 gives the full variable domain: SAVISQKPSRDICQRGTSLTIQCQVDSQVTMMFWYRQQPGQSLTLIATANQGSEATYESGFVIDKFPISRPNLTFSTLTVSNMSPEDSSIYLCSVGTLPPANYGYTFGSGTRLTVV.

The rearrangement joins TRBV5-1 to TRBJ2-2; 7 nucleotides line up with TRBD2. Trimming cost V 3 bases and J 2 bases; bases outside gene matches: 7. The CDR3 contains 16 residues. CDR1 and CDR2 from the germline V gene are SGHRS and YFSETQ. CDR3 region: CASSSLSGGNTGELFF. The CDR3 DNA reads TGCGCCAGCAGCTCTCTCTCGGGGGGAAACACCGGGGAGCTGTTTTTT.

Points on this clone: Likely a read error: the CDR3 ends without its conserved phenylalanine or tryptophan. The rearrangement uses TRBV5-4 and TRBJ1-6; D perhaps matches TRBD1 (5 bases). V shed 0 bases and J shed 7 bases, with 17 bases lying between them. Germline loops: CDR1 SGHNT, CDR2 YYREEE (reference sequence). The CDR3 spans 17 residues. CDR3 nucleotides: TGTGCCAGCAGCTTGGGGGGGGGTCAATTGAGCAATTCACCCCTCCACCTT. Its translation: CASSLGGGQLSNSPLHL.

The rearrangement links TRBV7-9 to TRBJ2-5; tentative D call: TRBD1 (6 bases). The J call could be wrong; TRBJ2-7 is a better fit for the DNA end. Germline V lookup: CDR1 SEHNR, CDR2 FQNEAQ (reference sequence). The CDR3 is made up of 14 amino acids. The CDR3 protein is CASSPDRNPYEQYF. The DNA for the CDR3 is TGTGCCAGCAGCCCGGACAGAAACCCTTACGAGCAGTACTTC.

This clone appeared a few times. The chain uses TRBV18 and TRBJ2-7; 7 bases align to TRBD1. CDR1 and CDR2 (germline): KGHSH, LQKENI. V lost 3 bases to trimming and J lost 4 bases; unmatched junction nucleotides: 6. This CDR3 spans 14 amino acids. DNA for the CDR3: TGTGCCAGCTCACCTGGGACAGACCATTACGAGCAGTACTTC. Translated, it gives CASSPGTDHYEQYF.

For this clone: The junction departs from the called germline gene at one end, perhaps through a read error. V gene TRBV10-1 combines with J gene TRBJ1-5; a weak D match, TRBD1 (6 bases). Looked up from germline, CDR1 is WNHNN and CDR2 is SYGVQD (reference sequence). This CDR3 has 15 amino acids. The CDR3 nucleotides are TGCACCAGGGGTAAGACAGCTGATAGCAATCAGCCCCAGCATTTT. Translated, it gives CTRGKTADSNQPQHF.

The chain couples TRBV11-2 to TRBJ1-1, with D perhaps TRBD1 (5 bases). The V end lost 0 bases, the J end lost 4 bases, and 9 bases lay between the germline ends. Germline assignment: CDR1 SGHAT and CDR2 FQNNGV. The CDR3 loop spans 14 amino acids. The CDR3 reads CASSLDVGGTEAFF. The DNA for the CDR3 is TGTGCCAGCAGCTTAGATGTCGGGGGCACTGAAGCTTTCTTT. Using reference TRBV11-2 and TRBJ1-1 for the parts outside the CDR3, the full variable domain is EAGVAQSPRYKIIEKRQSVAFWCNPISGHATLYWYQQILGQGPKLLIQFQNNGVVDDSQLPKDRFSAERLKGVDSTLKIQPAKLEDSAVYLCASSLDVGGTEAFFGQGTRLTVV.

This clone was counted once. The genes are TRBV15 and TRBJ1-4; no firm D call. V was pared by 7 bases and J by 8 bases, with 17 bases between. Germline CDR1 LNHNV, CDR2 YYDKDF (reference sequence). This CDR3 has 14 amino acids. The CDR3 reads CATTTAFSGEKLFF. CDR3 in DNA: TGTGCCACCACAACAGCTTTTAGTGGGGAAAAACTGTTTTTT.

The chain recombines TRBV2 with TRBJ1-2; possible D gene TRBD1, 5 bases. The V and J ends lost 4 bases and 2 bases respectively, with 11 bases between them. The CDR3 consists of 14 residues. Germline lookup yields CDR1 SNHLY and CDR2 FYNNEI. CDR3 nucleotide sequence: TGTGCCAGCAGTGTGGGGCAGTCAAACTATGGCTACACCTTC. It translates to CASSVGQSNYGYTF.

This clone was counted a single time. V is TRBV7-9 and J is TRBJ2-4, with D possibly TRBD1 on 6 matching bases. Looked up from germline, CDR1 is SEHNR and CDR2 is FQNEAQ (reference sequence). The CDR3 has 17 residues. V lost 1 base and J lost 7, with 20 bases in between. The CDR3 loop reads CASSLGHRVGFGNIQYF. The CDR3 bases are TGTGCCAGCAGCTTAGGCCACAGGGTAGGGTTTGGGAACATTCAGTACTTC.

The chain uses TRBV6-5 and TRBJ1-2; perhaps TRBD1 as D (6 bases). Trimming took 2 bases from V and 4 from J, leaving 8 bases between them. This CDR3 has 13 amino acids. Per the germline V gene, CDR1 is MNHEY and CDR2 is SVGAGI. In DNA form, the CDR3 reads TGTGCCAGCAGTTACCGACAGGTCTATGGCTACACCTTC. Translating it yields CASSYRQVYGYTF.

The chain combines TRBV7-3 with TRBJ2-5; possible D gene TRBD2, 5 bases. The V end was cut by 4 bases, the J end by 5 bases, with 17 bases between. CDR1 SGHTA and CDR2 FQGTGA come from the germline V gene. CDR3 length: 15 residues. The CDR3 region is CASSSTGIPGETQYF. The CDR3 DNA sequence: TGTGCCAGCAGCTCCACCGGGATCCCCGGGGAGACCCAGTACTTC.

The V call is TRBV18, the J call TRBJ2-5; 15 nucleotides match TRBD2. V gave up 0 bases and J gave up 2 bases; unmatched junction bases: 1. The CDR3 length is 17 residues. Germline assignment: CDR1 KGHSH and CDR2 LQKENI. For the CDR3, the DNA is TGTGCCAGCTCACCACCGGGACTAGCGGGGGGACAAGAGACCCAGTACTTC. It specifies CASSPPGLAGGQETQYF. Using reference TRBV18 and TRBJ2-5 for the parts outside the CDR3, the full variable domain is NAGVMQNPRHLVRRRGQEARLRCSPMKGHSHVYWYRQLPEEGLKFMVYLQKENIIDESGMPKERFSAEFPKEGPSILRIQQVVRGDSAAYFCASSPPGLAGGQETQYFGPGTRLLVL.